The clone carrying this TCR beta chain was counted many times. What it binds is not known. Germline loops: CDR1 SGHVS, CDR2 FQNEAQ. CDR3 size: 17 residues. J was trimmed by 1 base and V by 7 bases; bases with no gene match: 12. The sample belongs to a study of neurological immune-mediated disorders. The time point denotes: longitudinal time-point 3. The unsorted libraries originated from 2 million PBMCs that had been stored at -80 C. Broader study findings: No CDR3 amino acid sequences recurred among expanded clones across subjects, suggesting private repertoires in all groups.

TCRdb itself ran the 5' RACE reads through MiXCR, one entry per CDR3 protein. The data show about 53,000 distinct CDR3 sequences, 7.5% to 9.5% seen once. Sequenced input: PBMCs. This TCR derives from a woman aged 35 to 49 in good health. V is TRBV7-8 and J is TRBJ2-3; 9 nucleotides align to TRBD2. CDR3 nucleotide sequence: TGTGCCAGCACCGAAACCCCCAAGCGGGAGGGCACAGATACGCAGTATTTT. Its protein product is CASTETPKREGTDTQYF.